This entry concerns a single T cell receptor beta chain. Method: immunoSEQ multiplex PCR; TCRdb's copy keeps in-frame clones and lacks some. The data show some 110,000 clones, less than 95% seen once. The CDR3 contains 15 residues. V dropped 0 bases and J dropped 0 bases, with 9 bases sitting between them. CDR1 SGHTS and CDR2 YDEGEE come from the germline V gene. This record belongs to a study of T cell responses to AZD1222 COVID-19 vaccine. The source is an adult who received the AZD1222 COVID-19 vaccine. The chain recombines TRBV5-8 with TRBJ1-1, with a weak D call TRBD1 (5 bases). The sample in question was peripheral blood, obtained 28 days after the second AZD1222 dose. This chain's CDR3 is CASSLVARVNTEAFF. The DNA of the CDR3 is TGTGCCAGCAGCTTGGTGGCCAGGGTGAACACTGAAGCTTTCTTT.